The subject of this entry is one T cell receptor (beta chain). Its antigen is unknown. Trimming removed 4 bases from V and 4 bases from J, with 4 bases in between. This CDR3 comprises 11 residues. From germline, CDR1 is MGHDK and CDR2 SYGVNS. This entry comes from a study of OX40 agonist ivuxolimab in advanced cancers. Points from the study as a whole: At doses 0.1 to 3.0 mg/kg, CD4+ and CD8+ clones expanded. Expanded clones tended on average to be more numerous among CD8+ T cells than CD4+.

The table came from immunoSEQ multiplex PCR; TCRdb's copy has only in-frame clones and leaves some out. The sample records approximately 44,000 clones, 75% to 90% being singletons. The starting material was CD4+ or CD8+ T cells sorted from blood, obtained in a trial of the OX40 agonist ivuxolimab. The chain carries TRBV25-1 and TRBJ2-5, with unresolved D. The TCR sequence derives from an adult with an advanced solid tumor such as melanoma, head and neck, liver or kidney cancer. The CDR3 bases are TGTGCCAGCAGTGGGGGAGAGACCCAGTACTTC. It encodes CASSGGETQYF.